The clone carrying this T cell receptor (beta chain) came up once. This sample stems from a study of blood T cell repertoires in COVID-19. This CDR3 spans 13 amino acids. The V end lost 4 bases, the J end lost 2 bases, and 7 bases lay between the germline ends. Germline assignment: CDR1 MGHRA and CDR2 YSYEKL. Clones were sequenced by immunoSEQ multiplex PCR, and TCRdb holds only the in-frame ones, with some missing. The table lists about 220,000 clones, 80% to 85% of them singletons. The receptor was isolated from a man aged 30 to 39 with active or convalescent COVID-19. This rearrangement joins TRBV4-1 to TRBJ2-3; D gene unclear. Sequencing used peripheral blood. CDR3 protein: CASSRVNTDTQYF. The CDR3 coding sequence is TGCGCCAGCAGCCGAGTCAACACAGATACGCAGTATTTT.